This passage covers 9 T cell receptor beta chains from one sample sequenced in a study of shared T cell receptors in the human thymus (dated by TCRdb to the early 2020s). The receptor library was made with the immunoSEQ multiplex PCR assay. This immuneACCESS table, as held by TCRdb, lists in-frame sequences with V and J called but not all clones. Of the missing ones, under half trace to an unresolved V gene in checked studies; the others have no known cause. The sample table shows hundreds of thousands of clones, and more than 75% are seen once. The top ten constitute roughly 0.0086% of the sample. This sample also belongs to another study, concerning human thymus T cells.

Sequencing was performed on thymocytes. The source is a boy younger than two with a congenital heart defect. Donor details come from another sample of the same person, matched by shared clones.

The V call is TRBV7-2, the J call TRBJ1-1; TRBD1 is a possible D gene (5 bases). CDR3 length equals 14 residues. Germline V gene sequence: CDR1 SGHTA, CDR2 FQGNSA. V dropped 1 base and J dropped 6 bases, with 12 bases sitting between them. CDR3 sequence: CASSLVSRAPEAFF. CDR3 bases: TGTGCCAGCAGCTTAGTGTCCAGGGCACCTGAAGCTTTCTTT.

The chain couples TRBV28 to TRBJ2-7; D is possibly TRBD1 (5 bases). Germline CDR1 and CDR2: MDHEN and SYDVKM. The CDR3 is 12 amino acids. The V gene lost 4 bases and the J gene lost 3 bases, with 7 bases spanning the gap. The CDR3 region has the DNA TGTGCCAGCAGTTCAAGGGGCTACGAGCAGTACTTC. It codes for CASSSRGYEQYF.

The rearrangement uses TRBV5-1 and TRBJ2-3; 12 bases fit TRBD2. With V trimmed by 4 bases and J by 2 bases, 8 bases remained unmatched. The CDR3 runs 17 residues. CDR1 is SGHRS, CDR2 YFSETQ, per germline. For the CDR3, the DNA is TGCGCCAGCAGCCTGTGGACTAGCGGGGCTCACACAGATACGCAGTATTTT. Protein sequence: CASSLWTSGAHTDTQYF.

The V and J genes are TRBV5-4 and TRBJ2-1, with D possibly matching TRBD1 (9 bases). The CDR3 loop spans 20 amino acids. V was pared by 4 bases and J by 6 bases, with 32 bases between. The germline CDR1 and CDR2 sequences are SGHNT and YYREEE (reference sequence). The CDR3 spells CASSRGGGTGFAGDTNEQFF. The DNA of the CDR3 is TGTGCCAGCAGCCGGGGGGGAGGGACAGGGTTCGCGGGGGACACCAATGAGCAGTTCTTC.

The chain is built from TRBV7-3 and TRBJ2-3; tentatively, D is TRBD2 (6 bases). V was shortened by 2 bases and J by 4 bases, with 7 bases between the two germline ends. Per the germline V gene, CDR1 is SGHTA and CDR2 is FQGTGA. The CDR3 runs to 13 residues. The CDR3 region is CASSLAGSDTQYF. In DNA form, the CDR3 reads TGTGCCAGCAGCTTAGCGGGGTCAGATACGCAGTATTTT. Filled out from reference TRBV7-3 and TRBJ2-3, the complete variable domain reads GAGVSQTPSNKVTEKGKYVELRCDPISGHTALYWYRQSLGQGPEFLIYFQGTGAADDSGLPNDRFFAVRPEGSVSTLKIQRTERGDSAVYLCASSLAGSDTQYFGPGTRLTVL.

The V call is TRBV9, the J call TRBJ2-1; D is unresolved. With 0 bases removed from V and 0 bases from J, the gap between germline ends came to 4 bases. The CDR3 is 14 residues long. Germline V gives CDR1 SGDLS, CDR2 YYNGEE. The CDR3, as DNA: TGTGCCAGCAGCGTAGCGAGCTCCTACAATGAGCAGTTCTTC. As protein: CASSVASSYNEQFF.

The rearrangement links TRBV5-5 to TRBJ2-3, with D perhaps TRBD2 (6 bases). The CDR3 has 13 amino acids. Germline V lookup: CDR1 SGHKS, CDR2 YYEKEE (reference sequence). Trimming took off 3 bases at V and 4 bases at J, with 9 bases between the two ends. The CDR3 bases are TGTGCCAGCAGCTCCCGACTAGCAGATACGCAGTATTTT. Its protein is CASSSRLADTQYF.

V is TRBV30 and J is TRBJ2-1, with D tentatively TRBD2 (5 bases). The CDR3 runs to 16 residues. Germline V gene lookup returns CDR1 GTSNPN and CDR2 SVGIG (reference sequence). V shed 3 bases and J shed 7 bases, with 22 bases lying between them. The CDR3: CAWRARQGGWGNEQFF. CDR3 in DNA: TGTGCCTGGAGGGCTAGACAAGGAGGTTGGGGAAATGAGCAGTTCTTC.

This clone is a singleton in its sample. The rearrangement uses TRBV21-1 and TRBJ1-2; the DNA was not used to check the table's D call, TRBD1. TRBV21-1 is deemed a pseudogene. CDR3 length: 18 amino acids. Here the CDR3 DNA reads TGTGCCAGCAGCAACCTGTCGGGGGAGCCAGGGGGACCCTATGGCTACACCTTC. Protein sequence: CASSNLSGEPGGPYGYTF.